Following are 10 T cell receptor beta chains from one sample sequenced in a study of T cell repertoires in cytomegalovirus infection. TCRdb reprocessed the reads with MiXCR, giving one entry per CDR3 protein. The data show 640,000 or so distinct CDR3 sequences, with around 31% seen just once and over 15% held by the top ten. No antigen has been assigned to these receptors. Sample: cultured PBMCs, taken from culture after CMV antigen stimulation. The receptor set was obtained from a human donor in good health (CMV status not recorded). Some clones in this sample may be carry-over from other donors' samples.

The CDR3 is CASSQEGAEPGELFF. The CDR3 bases are TGCGCCAGCAGCCAAGAGGGCGCAGAGCCCGGGGAGCTGTTTTTT. The chain links TRBV4-1 to TRBJ2-2; D is ambiguous. Deletions cut 0 bases from V and 6 bases from J, with 11 bases between. This CDR3 is built from 15 residues. CDR1 and CDR2 from the germline V gene are MGHRA and YSYEKL.

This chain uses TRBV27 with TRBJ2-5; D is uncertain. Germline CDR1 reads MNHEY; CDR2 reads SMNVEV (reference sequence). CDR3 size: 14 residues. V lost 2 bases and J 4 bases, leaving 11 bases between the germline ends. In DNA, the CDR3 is TGTGCCAGCAGTTTAATAGGTTCGGGAGAGACCCAGTACTTC. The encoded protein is CASSLIGSGETQYF.

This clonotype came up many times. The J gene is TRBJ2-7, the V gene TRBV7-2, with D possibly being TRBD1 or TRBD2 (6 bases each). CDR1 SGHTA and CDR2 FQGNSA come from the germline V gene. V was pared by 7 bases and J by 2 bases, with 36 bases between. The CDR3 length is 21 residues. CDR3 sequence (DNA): TGTGCCAGCACCGATCCGAGACCCGGGGGCGGGTATTACGGGAGACCCTACGAGCAGTACTTC. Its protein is CASTDPRPGGGYYGRPYEQYF. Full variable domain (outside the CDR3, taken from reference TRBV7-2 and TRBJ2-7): GAGVSQSPSNKVTEKGKDVELRCDPISGHTALYWYRQSLGQGLEFLIYFQGNSAPDKSGLPSDRFSAERTGGSVSTLTIQRTQQEDSAVYLCASTDPRPGGGYYGRPYEQYFGPGTRLTVT.

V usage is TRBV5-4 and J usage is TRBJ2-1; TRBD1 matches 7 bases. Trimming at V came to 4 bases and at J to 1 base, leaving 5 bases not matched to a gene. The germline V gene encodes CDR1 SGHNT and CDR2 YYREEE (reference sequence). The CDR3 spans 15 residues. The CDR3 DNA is TGTGCCAGCAGCACCGGACAGGATTCCTACAATGAGCAGTTCTTC. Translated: CASSTGQDSYNEQFF.

CDR3 region: CASSPMPGNYGYTF. In nucleotides, the CDR3 is TGCGCCAGCAGCCCTATGCCGGGGAACTATGGCTACACCTTC. The V and J genes are TRBV5-1 and TRBJ1-2; D unresolved. In germline, CDR1 is SGHRS, CDR2 YFSETQ. This CDR3 spans 14 amino acids. Deletions cut 4 bases from V and 2 bases from J, with 12 bases between. The full variable domain, in which reference TRBV5-1 and TRBJ1-2 provide the parts outside the CDR3, is KAGVTQTPRYLIKTRGQQVTLSCSPISGHRSVSWYQQTPGQGLQFLFEYFSETQRNKGNFPGRFSGRQFSNSRSEMNVSTLELGDSALYLCASSPMPGNYGYTFGSGTRLTVV.

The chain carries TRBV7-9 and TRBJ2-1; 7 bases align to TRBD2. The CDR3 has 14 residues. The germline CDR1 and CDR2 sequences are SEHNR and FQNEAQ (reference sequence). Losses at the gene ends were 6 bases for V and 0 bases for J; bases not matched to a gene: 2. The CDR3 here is CASRRDYSYNEQFF. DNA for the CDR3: TGTGCCAGCAGAAGGGACTACTCCTACAATGAGCAGTTCTTC.

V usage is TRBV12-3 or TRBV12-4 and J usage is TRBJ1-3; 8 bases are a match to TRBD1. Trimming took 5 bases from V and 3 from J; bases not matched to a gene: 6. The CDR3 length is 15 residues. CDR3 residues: CASSTWTGIGNTIYF. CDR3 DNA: TGTGCCAGCAGTACTTGGACAGGGATTGGAAACACCATATATTTT.

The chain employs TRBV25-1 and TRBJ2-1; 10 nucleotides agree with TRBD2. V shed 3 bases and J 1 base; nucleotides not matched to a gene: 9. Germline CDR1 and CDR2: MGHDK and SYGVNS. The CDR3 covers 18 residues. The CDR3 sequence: CASSDVGLAGESYNEQFF. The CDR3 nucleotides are TGTGCCAGCAGTGACGTAGGTCTAGCGGGAGAATCCTACAATGAGCAGTTCTTC.

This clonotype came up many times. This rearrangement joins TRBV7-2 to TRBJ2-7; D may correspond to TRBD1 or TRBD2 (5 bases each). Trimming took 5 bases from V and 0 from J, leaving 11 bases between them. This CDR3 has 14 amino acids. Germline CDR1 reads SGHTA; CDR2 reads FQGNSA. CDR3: CASSPGPYSYEQYF. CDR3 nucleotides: TGTGCCAGCAGCCCGGGACCCTACTCCTACGAGCAGTACTTC.

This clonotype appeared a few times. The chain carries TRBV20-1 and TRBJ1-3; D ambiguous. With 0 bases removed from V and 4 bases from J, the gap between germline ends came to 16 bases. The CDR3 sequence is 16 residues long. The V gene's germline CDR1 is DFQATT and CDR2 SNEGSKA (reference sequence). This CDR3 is CSARDFLRELGNTIYF. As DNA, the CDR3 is TGCAGTGCTAGAGATTTTCTCCGGGAGCTGGGAAACACCATATATTTT.